Listed below are T cell receptor beta chains from one sample, sequenced in a study of CD8+ T cells in alopecia areata. The data were produced by immunoSEQ multiplex PCR, yet TCRdb's version contains in-frame clones alone and is incomplete. The repertoire has 110,000 to 150,000 clones, 45% to 60% of them found once; the top ten carry more than 15%. Here the sequenced sample was CD8+ T cells sorted from blood, taken at week 4, from a patient treated with tofacitinib. The receptors were gathered from a human donor with alopecia areata. Both conserved end residues are part of each CDR3. The order of the fields is clone size, D gene, J gene, V gene, CDR3 DNA, CDR3 protein. D genes are given only for firm matches. The size field is filled for only some rows; it gives once, few, many or a size class.

clone_size: NA
d_call: NA
j_call: TRBJ2-7
v_call: TRBV13
cdr3_nt: TGTGCCAGCAGCTTAGGGGGTAGCTACGAGCAGTACTTC
cdr3_aa: CASSLGGSYEQYF

clone_size: few
d_call: TRBD1
j_call: TRBJ1-2
v_call: TRBV29-1
cdr3_nt: TGCAGCGTTGATGACTCCCGGACAGGGCTGGAGGACACCTTC
cdr3_aa: CSVDDSRTGLEDTF

clone_size: NA
d_call: TRBD2
j_call: TRBJ2-1
v_call: TRBV29-1
cdr3_nt: TGCAGCGTTGAAAGCGGGGGGGTCTACAATGAGCAGTTCTTC
cdr3_aa: CSVESGGVYNEQFF

clone_size: few
d_call: TRBD2
j_call: TRBJ2-3
v_call: TRBV6-4
cdr3_nt: TGTGCCAGCAGTGGACTAGCGGGGGGCACAGATACGCAGTATTTT
cdr3_aa: CASSGLAGGTDTQYF

clone_size: NA
d_call: NA
j_call: TRBJ2-5
v_call: TRBV7-2
cdr3_nt: TGTGCCAGCAGCTTAGGGGTGTACCAAGAGACCCAGTACTTC
cdr3_aa: CASSLGVYQETQYF

clone_size: NA
d_call: NA
j_call: TRBJ1-2
v_call: TRBV5-6
cdr3_nt: TGTGCCAGCAGCTTGGATGCAGGGAGCGCGATCTATGGCTACACCTTC
cdr3_aa: CASSLDAGSAIYGYTF

clone_size: NA
d_call: NA
j_call: TRBJ2-1
v_call: TRBV9
cdr3_nt: TGTGCCAGCAGCGTCCGGGACGGACCCTCCAATGAGCAGTTCTTC
cdr3_aa: CASSVRDGPSNEQFF

clone_size: NA
d_call: NA
j_call: TRBJ1-2
v_call: TRBV20-1
cdr3_nt: TGCAGTGCTTTCCCCGGTGGGGGCTACACCTTC
cdr3_aa: CSAFPGGGYTF

clone_size: NA
d_call: TRBD2
j_call: TRBJ2-1
v_call: TRBV27
cdr3_nt: TGTGCCAGCAGTCCCCTTTCGGCGGGGGGGCCCTACAATGAGCAGTTCTTC
cdr3_aa: CASSPLSAGGPYNEQFF

clone_size: NA
d_call: NA
j_call: TRBJ1-2
v_call: TRBV7-4
cdr3_nt: TGTGCCAGCAGCTTCACGACAGACTACACCTTC
cdr3_aa: CASSFTTDYTF

clone_size: few
d_call: TRBD1
j_call: TRBJ1-1
v_call: TRBV7-9
cdr3_nt: TGTGCCAGCATCAAATGGACAGGGAACACTGAAGCTTTCTTT
cdr3_aa: CASIKWTGNTEAFF

clone_size: NA
d_call: NA
j_call: TRBJ1-6
v_call: TRBV4-1
cdr3_nt: TGCGCCAGCAGCCAAGGGACATATCTTGATTCACCCCTCCACTTT
cdr3_aa: CASSQGTYLDSPLHF

clone_size: NA
d_call: NA
j_call: TRBJ2-7
v_call: TRBV5-1
cdr3_nt: TGCGCCAGCAGCTTGGAGATAGAATACGAGCAGTACTTC
cdr3_aa: CASSLEIEYEQYF

clone_size: NA
d_call: NA
j_call: TRBJ1-1
v_call: TRBV30
cdr3_nt: TGTGCCTGGAGTAGGGGGACTGAAGCTTTCTTT
cdr3_aa: CAWSRGTEAFF

clone_size: few
d_call: NA
j_call: TRBJ2-2
v_call: TRBV11-2
cdr3_nt: TGTGCCAGCAGCTTAGTGGCAGGGGAGGCCGGGGAGCTGTTTTTT
cdr3_aa: CASSLVAGEAGELFF

clone_size: few
d_call: NA
j_call: TRBJ1-2
v_call: TRBV29-1
cdr3_nt: TGCAGCCTAATAGACAGATACTATGGCTACACCTTC
cdr3_aa: CSLIDRYYGYTF

clone_size: NA
d_call: NA
j_call: TRBJ2-7
v_call: TRBV5-1
cdr3_nt: TGCGCCAGCAGCTTGGCTGTCACCGACTACGAGCAGTACTTC
cdr3_aa: CASSLAVTDYEQYF

clone_size: few
d_call: NA
j_call: TRBJ1-2
v_call: TRBV27
cdr3_nt: TGTGCCAGCAGTTCAGGGATACCTAACTATGGCTACACCTTC
cdr3_aa: CASSSGIPNYGYTF

clone_size: NA
d_call: TRBD1
j_call: TRBJ1-6
v_call: TRBV14
cdr3_nt: TGTGCCAGCAGCCGGACCGGGACAGGGACCTCACCCCTCCACTTT
cdr3_aa: CASSRTGTGTSPLHF

clone_size: NA
d_call: NA
j_call: TRBJ2-2
v_call: TRBV29-1
cdr3_nt: TGCAGCGCATCCTGGGTGGCCGGGGAGCTGTTTTTT
cdr3_aa: CSASWVAGELFF

clone_size: NA
d_call: TRBD2
j_call: TRBJ2-3
v_call: TRBV23-1
cdr3_nt: TGCGCCAGCAGTCGGGAGCGGGGGGATCCAGATACGCAGTATTTT
cdr3_aa: CASSRERGDPDTQYF

clone_size: NA
d_call: NA
j_call: TRBJ1-2
v_call: TRBV19
cdr3_nt: TGTGCCAGTAGCCTGACAGAAAGCTATGGCTACACCTTC
cdr3_aa: CASSLTESYGYTF

clone_size: few
d_call: NA
j_call: TRBJ2-7
v_call: TRBV13
cdr3_nt: TGTGCCAGCAGCTCGACAGGTCCCCACGAGCAGTACTTC
cdr3_aa: CASSSTGPHEQYF

clone_size: NA
d_call: TRBD2
j_call: TRBJ2-7
v_call: TRBV29-1
cdr3_nt: TGCAGCGTTTCCACGGATGAGGGAGGGTACGAGCAGTACTTC
cdr3_aa: CSVSTDEGGYEQYF

clone_size: NA
d_call: TRBD2
j_call: TRBJ2-1
v_call: TRBV29-1
cdr3_nt: TGCAGCGTCGTAGCGGGCGAGTACAATGAGCAGTTCTTC
cdr3_aa: CSVVAGEYNEQFF

clone_size: NA
d_call: TRBD1
j_call: TRBJ2-5
v_call: TRBV6-6
cdr3_nt: TGTGCCAGCAATTGGGACAGGGTAGAGACCCAGTACTTC
cdr3_aa: CASNWDRVETQYF

clone_size: NA
d_call: NA
j_call: TRBJ1-1
v_call: TRBV5-4
cdr3_nt: TGTGCCAGCAGTTTCGACAGGAACACTGAAGCTTTCTTT
cdr3_aa: CASSFDRNTEAFF

clone_size: NA
d_call: TRBD1
j_call: TRBJ2-7
v_call: TRBV5-1
cdr3_nt: TGCGCCAGCAGCTTGCCACCGGGACAGGGGCCCTCCTACGAGCAGTACTTC
cdr3_aa: CASSLPPGQGPSYEQYF

clone_size: NA
d_call: TRBD1
j_call: TRBJ2-7
v_call: TRBV5-6
cdr3_nt: TGTGCCAGCAGTTCGACCACAGGGGGAACCTACGAGCAGTACTTC
cdr3_aa: CASSSTTGGTYEQYF

clone_size: NA
d_call: TRBD1
j_call: TRBJ1-2
v_call: TRBV6-5
cdr3_nt: TGTGCCAGCAGACCACCCAGGGGGCCTGTGGATGGCTACACCTTC
cdr3_aa: CASRPPRGPVDGYTF

clone_size: NA
d_call: NA
j_call: TRBJ1-1
v_call: TRBV11-2
cdr3_nt: TGTGCCAGCAGCTTACAACAGAACACTGAAGCTTTCTTT
cdr3_aa: CASSLQQNTEAFF

clone_size: NA
d_call: NA
j_call: TRBJ2-7
v_call: TRBV4-3
cdr3_nt: TGCGCCAGCAGCCAGGGATTATTAGGTCATCTTCCGCAGTACTTC
cdr3_aa: CASSQGLLGHLPQYF

clone_size: few
d_call: NA
j_call: TRBJ2-3
v_call: TRBV6-5
cdr3_nt: TGTGCCAGCAGCCCCGGGTCCCCAGATACGCAGTATTTT
cdr3_aa: CASSPGSPDTQYF

clone_size: NA
d_call: NA
j_call: TRBJ1-3
v_call: TRBV4-1
cdr3_nt: TGCGCCAGCAGCCAAGTGCGACAGGACCTCTCTGGAAACACCATATATTTT
cdr3_aa: CASSQVRQDLSGNTIYF

clone_size: few
d_call: NA
j_call: TRBJ1-2
v_call: TRBV2
cdr3_nt: TGTGCCAGCAGTAAAGACAGGACCTATGGCTACACCTTC
cdr3_aa: CASSKDRTYGYTF

clone_size: NA
d_call: NA
j_call: TRBJ2-1
v_call: TRBV5-1
cdr3_nt: TGCGCCAACCGAGATGAACAGGGAAAACAGTTCTTC
cdr3_aa: CANRDEQGKQFF